The 15 T cell receptor beta chains given below trace back to one sample, sequenced in a study of cytomegalovirus exposure and HLA in healthy donors. The primer mix had 60 Vbeta and 13 Jbeta primers. The data were produced by immunoSEQ multiplex PCR, yet TCRdb's version contains in-frame clones alone and is incomplete. The sample lists about 170,000 clones; around 83% were seen once. Sequenced input: PBMCs. These receptors all come from a man aged 25 to 45 in good health and CMV-seropositive.

This clone was seen only once. CDR3 in DNA: TGTGCCAGCTCACCTACAGACAGGGGCCAAGCTTTCTTT. It translates to CASSPTDRGQAFF. The rearrangement uses TRBV18 and TRBJ1-1; 8 bases agree with TRBD1. Germline values: CDR1 KGHSH, CDR2 LQKENI. With 3 bases clipped from V and 9 bases from J, the junction kept 6 bases outside the gene matches. CDR3 size: 13 residues.

The chain links TRBV11-3 to TRBJ1-1; D unclear. V gave up 2 bases and J gave up 9 bases, with 13 bases separating them. The CDR3 covers 13 residues. The germline V gene has CDR1 SGHNT and CDR2 YENEEA. The CDR3 region is CASSLNRWEKAFF. The CDR3 DNA reads TGTGCCAGCAGCTTAAATCGGTGGGAGAAAGCTTTCTTT.

This chain joins TRBV28 and TRBJ2-7; TRBD2 agrees at 7 bases. After removal of 8 bases from V and 3 bases from J, the junction contained 4 bases not matched to a gene. Germline CDR1 MDHEN, CDR2 SYDVKM. The CDR3 extends over 12 amino acids. The CDR3 coding sequence is TGTGCCAGCTCCGGCGGGAGCTACGAGCAGTACTTC. Translating it yields CASSGGSYEQYF.

This clone was counted between two and nine times. The chain carries TRBV19 and TRBJ2-5; 8 nucleotides align to TRBD2. CDR1 is LNHDA, CDR2 SQIVND, per germline (reference sequence). CDR3 length equals 16 residues. Trimming cost V 1 base and J 4 bases; bases outside gene matches: 8. CDR3 protein: CASSIGYSGILETQYF. In nucleotides, the CDR3 is TGTGCCAGTAGTATAGGGTATAGCGGGATTTTAGAGACCCAGTACTTC.

The chain combines TRBV11-2 with TRBJ2-1; 15 bases fit TRBD2. The CDR3 totals 16 residues. Germline values: CDR1 SGHAT, CDR2 FQNNGV. V lost 5 bases to trimming and J lost 7 bases; unmatched junction nucleotides: 6. The CDR3: CASSPRTSGRVNEQFF. The CDR3 DNA reads as TGTGCCAGCAGCCCACGGACTAGCGGGAGGGTTAATGAGCAGTTCTTC.

The CDR3: CASTGTSFGTGELFF. CDR3 nucleotides: TGTGCCAGCACCGGGACTAGCTTCGGCACCGGGGAGCTGTTTTTT. The chain uses TRBV7-9 and TRBJ2-2; 9 bases fit TRBD2. Germline V lookup: CDR1 SEHNR, CDR2 FQNEAQ (reference sequence). The CDR3 contains 15 residues. J gave up 4 bases and V 7 bases, and 7 bases lay outside the gene matches.

The chain is built from TRBV15 and TRBJ2-1; tentatively, D is TRBD1 (5 bases). This CDR3 is built from 15 residues. Trimming left V 5 bases short and J 2 bases short, with 13 bases between. Per germline, CDR1 LNHNV and CDR2 YYDKDF (reference sequence). CDR3 sequence (DNA): TGTGCCACCAGCTTTGGGGCTTCCCCCTACAATGAGCAGTTCTTC. Its translation: CATSFGASPYNEQFF.

This clone occurred once. The chain is built from TRBV7-2 and TRBJ2-2; D perhaps matches TRBD2 (5 bases). Trimming left V 1 base short and J 6 bases short, with 6 bases between. Germline lookup yields CDR1 SGHTA and CDR2 FQGNSA. CDR3 length equals 13 residues. The DNA of the CDR3 is TGTGCCAGCAGCTTAGGGAGGTCCGGGGAGCTGTTTTTT. Residues: CASSLGRSGELFF.

V gene TRBV13 combines with J gene TRBJ2-7; 10 nucleotides agree with TRBD1. The CDR3 totals 15 residues. J was trimmed by 6 bases and V by 5 bases; bases with no gene match: 10. Germline values: CDR1 PRHDT, CDR2 FYEKMQ (reference sequence). The CDR3: CASSVRDRGWGEQYF. In DNA, the CDR3 is TGTGCCAGCAGCGTCCGGGACAGGGGTTGGGGCGAGCAGTACTTC.

This rearrangement joins TRBV4-1 to TRBJ2-1; no clear D gene. Germline assignment: CDR1 MGHRA and CDR2 YSYEKL. Deletions cut 3 bases from V and 6 bases from J, with 6 bases between. The CDR3 sequence is 12 residues long. The chain's CDR3 is CASSQWSNEQFF. CDR3 DNA: TGCGCCAGCAGCCAGTGGAGCAATGAGCAGTTCTTC.

The chain carries TRBV18 and TRBJ1-1; no clear D. This CDR3 spans 14 amino acids. Trimming pared 6 bases from V and 2 bases from J, leaving 13 bases between. The germline V gene encodes CDR1 KGHSH and CDR2 LQKENI. The CDR3, as DNA: TGTGCCAGCTCCGCCTCGGTTCGAAACACTGAAGCTTTCTTT. As protein: CASSASVRNTEAFF.

The CDR3 sequence: CASSQGIADTQYF. DNA of the CDR3: TGCGCCAGCAGCCAGGGCATAGCAGATACGCAGTATTTT. This chain uses TRBV4-3 with TRBJ2-3; D remains unclear. There are 13 residues in the CDR3. Germline loops: CDR1 LGHNA, CDR2 YSLEER. Trimming stripped 3 bases from V and 4 bases from J, with 8 bases between.

The CDR3 protein is CASSTGLAGIYEQFF. In DNA form, the CDR3 reads TGTGCCAGCAGCACCGGACTAGCGGGAATCTATGAGCAGTTCTTC. The chain combines TRBV7-2 with TRBJ2-1; the match to TRBD2 covers 12 bases. There are 15 residues in the CDR3. Germline CDR1 SGHTA, CDR2 FQGNSA. V was clipped by 5 bases and J by 8 bases; unmatched bases: 7.

The CDR3 DNA sequence: TGCGCCAGCCGGTCGGACAAGTACGGGGAGACCCAGTACTTC. It is translated as CASRSDKYGETQYF. The gene calls are TRBV10-1 and TRBJ2-5, with D possibly being TRBD1 (5 bases). CDR1 and CDR2 (germline): WNHNN, SYGVQD (reference sequence). CDR3 length equals 14 residues. Trimming left V 8 bases short and J 5 bases short, with 18 bases between.

The chain links TRBV5-1 to TRBJ2-5; TRBD1 matches at 7 bases. Germline V gene data show CDR1 as SGHRS and CDR2 as YFSETQ. V shed 0 bases and J 9 bases; nucleotides not matched to a gene: 14. This CDR3 is built from 16 residues. The CDR3 reads CASSLGERGLTGAQYF. CDR3 in DNA: TGCGCCAGCAGCTTGGGGGAGAGAGGTCTCACAGGGGCCCAGTACTTC.